This note documents a single TCR beta chain sequence. This specimen belongs to a study of cytomegalovirus exposure and HLA in healthy donors. The CDR3 is made up of 13 amino acids. The V gene end was trimmed by 4 bases and the J gene end by 12 bases; junction bases not matched to a gene: 10. Germline-derived CDR1 and CDR2 are PRHDT and FYEKMQ (reference sequence). Amplification used 60 Vbeta primers and 13 Jbeta primers. Profiled with immunoSEQ multiplex PCR; TCRdb holds only in-frame clones, not every one. This table has about 180,000 clones, about 82% appearing once. Sequencing was performed on PBMCs. The chain is built from TRBV13 and TRBJ2-7, with 9 bases aligning to TRBD1. The receptor comes from a male donor in good health and CMV-seronegative. CDR3 coding DNA: TGTGCCAGCAGCTGGAGGGGACAGGGTTCTCCGTACTTC. Protein product: CASSWRGQGSPYF.